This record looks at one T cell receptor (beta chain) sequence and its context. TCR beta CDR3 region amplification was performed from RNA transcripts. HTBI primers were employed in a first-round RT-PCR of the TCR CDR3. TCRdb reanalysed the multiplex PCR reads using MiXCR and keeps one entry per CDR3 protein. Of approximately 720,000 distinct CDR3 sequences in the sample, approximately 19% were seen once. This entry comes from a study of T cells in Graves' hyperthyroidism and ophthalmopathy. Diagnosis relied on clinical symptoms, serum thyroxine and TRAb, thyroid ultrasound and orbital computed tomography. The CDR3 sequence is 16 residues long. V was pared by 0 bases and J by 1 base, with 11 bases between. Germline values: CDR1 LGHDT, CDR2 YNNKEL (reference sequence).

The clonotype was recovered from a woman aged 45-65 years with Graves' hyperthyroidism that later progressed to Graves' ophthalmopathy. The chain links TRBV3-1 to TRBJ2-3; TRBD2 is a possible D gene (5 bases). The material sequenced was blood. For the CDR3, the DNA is TGTGCCAGCAGCCAAGATCTTGAGGGTGGCACAGATACGCAGTATTTT. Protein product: CASSQDLEGGTDTQYF.